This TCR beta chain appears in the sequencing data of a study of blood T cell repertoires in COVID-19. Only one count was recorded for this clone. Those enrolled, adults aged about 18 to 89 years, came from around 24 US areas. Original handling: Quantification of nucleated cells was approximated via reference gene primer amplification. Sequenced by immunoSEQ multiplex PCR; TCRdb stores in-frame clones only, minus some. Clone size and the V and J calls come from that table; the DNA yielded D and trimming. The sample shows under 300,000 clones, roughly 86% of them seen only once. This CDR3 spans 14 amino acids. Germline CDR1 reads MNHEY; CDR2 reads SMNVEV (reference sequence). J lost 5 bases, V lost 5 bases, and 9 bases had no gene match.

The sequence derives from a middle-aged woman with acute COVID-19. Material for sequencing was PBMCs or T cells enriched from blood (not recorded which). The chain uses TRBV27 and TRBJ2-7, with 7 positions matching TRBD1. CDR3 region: CASSIRQGGNEQYF. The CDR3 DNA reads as TGTGCCAGCAGTATAAGACAGGGTGGTAACGAGCAGTACTTC.